The 3 T cell receptor beta chains reported below all come from one sample, sequenced in a study of T-cell memory formation after mild COVID-19. TCRdb reprocessed the 5' RACE reads with MiXCR, giving one entry per CDR3 protein. The sample contains approximately 390,000 distinct CDR3 sequences, approximately 15% of which appear only once. The specimen sequenced was PBMCs or a T cell subset sorted from them (not recorded which). All receptors derive from a man between 18 and 35 years old who had mild COVID-19 (a few samples of this study predate the infection). Cell type and time point are not known.

There are many counts of this clonotype. The chain's CDR3 is CSARGTEAFF. The CDR3 DNA is TGCAGTGCTAGAGGTACTGAAGCTTTCTTT. V gene TRBV20-1 combines with J gene TRBJ1-1; D not resolved. V was cut by 1 base and J by 5 bases, with 2 bases left in between. CDR3 length equals 10 residues. CDR1 is DFQATT and CDR2 is SNEGSKA in the germline V gene (reference sequence).

The rearrangement joins TRBV5-6 to TRBJ1-1; TRBD1 is a possible D gene (5 bases). The CDR3 has 12 residues. Trimming pared 4 bases from V and 8 bases from J, leaving 12 bases between. Per the germline V gene, CDR1 is SGHDT and CDR2 is YYEEEE. In nucleotides, the CDR3 is TGTGCCAGCAGCCAAAGACAGATGGAAGCTTTCTTT. This codes for CASSQRQMEAFF.

V is TRBV21-1 and J is TRBJ2-2; whether TRBD2, the table's D call, matches the DNA was not checked. TRBV21-1 is classified as a pseudogene. The CDR3 has 18 amino acids. This CDR3 is CASSAKVVGRRGTGELFF. CDR3 nucleotides: TGTGCCAGCAGCGCCAAGGTAGTCGGACGACGTGGCACCGGGGAGCTGTTTTTT.